The present T cell receptor delta chain was sequenced within a study of γδ T cells in repeated Plasmodium falciparum infection. Study-wide background: Donors were malaria-exposed Malian children or age- and gender-matched Australian children. Study-wide results and caveats: Vdelta2-negative gammadelta repertoires appeared less diverse and less shared in Malian than Australian children.

Vgamma9/Vdelta2+ and Vdelta2-negative gammadelta T cells were flow-sorted from PBMC for bulk sequencing. TRG and TRD sequences were obtained from every sorted gammadelta sample. TCRdb applied CATT to the multiplex PCR reads for clone calling. The table shows about 89,000 delta-chain clones, with over 1.1% occurring only once. The sample holds a few counts of this clone. The antigen is not known. Only one base separates this from a far larger clonotype, so it likely reflects a read error. Other nucleotide sequences from this sample produce the same CDR3. Germline assignment: CDR1 TSWWSYY and CDR2 QGS. CDR3 length: 19 residues.

TRDV1 is the V gene, and the J gene was not called; the table's D call, TRDD3, has no DNA check behind it. What was sequenced was gamma-delta T cells from blood. The sequence derives from a pool of human donors (malaria-infected and uninfected, not separated). In DNA, the CDR3 is TGTGCTCTTGGGGAACCTCAAATCGCCTGGGTGGGGGCGACAGCACAACTCTTCTTC. Its protein is CALGEPQIAWVGATAQLFF.